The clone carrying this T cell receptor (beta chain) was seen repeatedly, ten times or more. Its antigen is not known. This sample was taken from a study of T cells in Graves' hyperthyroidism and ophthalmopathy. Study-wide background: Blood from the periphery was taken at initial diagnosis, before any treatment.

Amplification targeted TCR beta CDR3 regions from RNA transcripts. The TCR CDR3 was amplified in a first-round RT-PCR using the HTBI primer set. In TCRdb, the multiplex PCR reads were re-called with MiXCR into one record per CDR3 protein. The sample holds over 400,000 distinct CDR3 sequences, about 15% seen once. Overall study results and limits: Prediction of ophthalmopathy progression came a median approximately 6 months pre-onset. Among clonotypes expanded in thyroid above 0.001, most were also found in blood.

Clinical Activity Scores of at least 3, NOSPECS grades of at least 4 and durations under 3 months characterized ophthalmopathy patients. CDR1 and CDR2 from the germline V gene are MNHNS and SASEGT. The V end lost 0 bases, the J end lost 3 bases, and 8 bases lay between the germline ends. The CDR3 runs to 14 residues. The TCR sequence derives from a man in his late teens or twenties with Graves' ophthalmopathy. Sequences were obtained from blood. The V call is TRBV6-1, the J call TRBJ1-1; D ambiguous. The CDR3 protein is CASSEAGSDTEAFF. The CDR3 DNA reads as TGTGCCAGCAGTGAAGCTGGGTCCGACACTGAAGCTTTCTTT.